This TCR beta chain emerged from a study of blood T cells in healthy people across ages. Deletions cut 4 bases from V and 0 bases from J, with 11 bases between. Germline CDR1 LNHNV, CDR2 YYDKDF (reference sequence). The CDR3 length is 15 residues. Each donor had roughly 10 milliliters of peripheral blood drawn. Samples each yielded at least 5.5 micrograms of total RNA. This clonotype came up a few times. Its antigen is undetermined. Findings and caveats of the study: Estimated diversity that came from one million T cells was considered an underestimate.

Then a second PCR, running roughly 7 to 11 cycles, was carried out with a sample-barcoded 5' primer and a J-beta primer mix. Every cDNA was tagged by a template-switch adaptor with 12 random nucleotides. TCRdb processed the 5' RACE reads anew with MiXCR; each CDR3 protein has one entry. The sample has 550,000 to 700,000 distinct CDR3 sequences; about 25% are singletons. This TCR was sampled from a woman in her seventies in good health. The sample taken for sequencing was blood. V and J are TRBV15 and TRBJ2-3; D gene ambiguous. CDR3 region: CATSMDHPSTDTQYF. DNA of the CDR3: TGTGCCACCAGCATGGACCACCCGAGCACAGATACGCAGTATTTT.